The clone carrying this T cell receptor (beta chain) was seen a single time. Its antigen is not known. Germline CDR1 is MNHEY and CDR2 is SMNVEV (reference sequence). The CDR3 totals 17 residues. J lost 1 base, V lost 1 base, and 8 bases had no gene match. The record originates from a study of cytomegalovirus exposure and HLA in healthy donors. The wider study: Among around 200 million T cells, an earlier analysis found roughly 120 million unique TCR beta sequences. Broader study findings: Reported findings show TCR beta sequences accurately forecast HLA-A and HLA-B alleles in most subjects. Relative to equally common others, HLA-associated TCR beta chains showed greater clonal expansion in a later analysis.

The PCR was carried out with 60 Vbeta primers and 13 Jbeta primers. Assay used: immunoSEQ multiplex PCR; TCRdb lists only in-frame clones, some missing. The repertoire holds about 130,000 clones, roughly four fifths seen once, with roughly 1.1% in the top ten. This chain links TRBV27 with TRBJ2-5; 8 bases agree with TRBD2. The receptor comes from a boy aged 5-17 years in good health and CMV-seronegative. Material for sequencing was PBMCs. CDR3 coding DNA: TGTGCCAGCAGTTTATGGGCGGCGGGGGGTCCCCAAGAGACCCAGTACTTC. Translated, it gives CASSLWAAGGPQETQYF.